This T cell receptor (beta chain) comes out of a study of shared clonotypes between healthy human individuals. Each replicate PCR on the sorted subsets used about 0.2 ug DNA (approximately 33,000 T cell genomes). Sequenced by immunoSEQ multiplex PCR; TCRdb stores in-frame clones only, minus some. Among roughly 2 million clones listed, about 95% were seen once. As concerns this clone: Antigen: not known.

Between the trimmed V and J ends, which lost 5 bases and 0 bases, there was a span of 14 bases. Germline CDR1 and CDR2: SGHAT and FQNNGV. The CDR3 has 16 residues. General study points: Compared with memory subsets, naive subsets generally had larger estimated richness. Shared across several donors were roughly 5% of the naive CD4 clonotypes. It was the few donors that limited the genetic and exposure-history diversity represented.

Naive CD8 cells comprised CD45RO-negative, CCR7-positively selected cells, excluding terminally differentiated effector memory CD45RA+ cells. Sequenced material: naive CD8+ T cells sorted from blood. This TCR was recovered from a man aged 18 to 30 in good health. V usage is TRBV11-2 and J usage is TRBJ2-1, with D possibly TRBD1 on 8 matching bases. The CDR3: CASSPGGGSSYNEQFF. DNA for the CDR3: TGTGCCAGCAGCCCAGGGGGCGGGAGCTCCTACAATGAGCAGTTCTTC. Complete variable domain (other parts from reference TRBV11-2 and TRBJ2-1): EAGVAQSPRYKIIEKRQSVAFWCNPISGHATLYWYQQILGQGPKLLIQFQNNGVVDDSQLPKDRFSAERLKGVDSTLKIQPAKLEDSAVYLCASSPGGGSSYNEQFFGPGTRLTVL.